The 30 T cell receptor beta chains below were found in one sample sequenced in a study of human T cells and chemical hapten exposure. The time point was: patch test 1, 2 weeks after DPC sensitization. Documented treatment: therapeutic diphenylcyclopropenone sensitization with weekly scalp DPC. Via MiXCR, TCRdb re-called the RACE reads, giving one row per CDR3 protein. The table lists around 110,000 distinct CDR3 sequences, 9% to 14% of them singletons. The starting material was whole blood, obtained in connection with sensitization to the hapten diphenylcyclopropenone (DPC). These TCRs come from a woman aged 50 to 65 with alopecia areata. Some clones in this sample may be carry-over from other donors' samples.

This clonotype was recorded a few times. This rearrangement joins TRBV6-5 to TRBJ1-5; D is ambiguous. V lost 6 bases to trimming and J lost 0 bases, with 18 bases between them. Germline V CDR1 and CDR2: MNHEY, SVGAGI. This CDR3 contains 17 residues. The CDR3 DNA is TGTGCCAGCAGCCCCTTCGAGAGTAGATATAGCAATCAGCCCCAGCATTTT. Translated: CASSPFESRYSNQPQHF.

By share, this clonotype counts as medium-sized. The chain recombines TRBV20-1 with TRBJ2-7; no definite D call. The CDR3 contains 17 residues. From germline, CDR1 is DFQATT and CDR2 SNEGSKA (reference sequence). Trimming took off 0 bases at V and 2 bases at J, with 20 bases between the two ends. The CDR3 DNA reads as TGCAGTGCTAGAGACGATTACACCCGGACGTCCGCCTACGAGCAGTACTTC. Protein sequence: CSARDDYTRTSAYEQYF.

This chain links TRBV29-1 with TRBJ2-3; D is unclear. This CDR3 contains 15 residues. The V and J ends lost 2 bases and 0 bases respectively, with 12 bases between them. Germline-derived CDR1 and CDR2 are SQVTM and ANQGSEA. As DNA, the CDR3 is TGCAGCGTTGAAACGGCAGCCACTAGCACAGATACGCAGTATTTT. Its translation: CSVETAATSTDTQYF.

This clonotype has more than one count but fewer than ten. The V and J genes are TRBV2 and TRBJ1-1; 12 bases line up with TRBD1. The CDR3 is 15 residues long. Germline loops: CDR1 SNHLY, CDR2 FYNNEI. The V segment lost 6 bases and the J segment 4 bases; nucleotides outside the gene matches: 6. Here the CDR3 reads CASRKGQGAGTEAFF. In nucleotides, the CDR3 is TGTGCCAGCAGGAAGGGACAGGGGGCCGGCACTGAAGCTTTCTTT. The variable domain in full, completed from reference TRBV2 and TRBJ1-1, reads EPEVTQTPSHQVTQMGQEVILRCVPISNHLYFYWYRQILGQKVEFLVSFYNNEISEKSEIFDDQFSVERPDGSNFTLKIRSTKLEDSAMYFCASRKGQGAGTEAFFGQGTRLTVV.

This clonotype was found many times. The chain has TRBV20-1 and TRBJ2-3, with 10 positions matching TRBD2. The CDR3 has 15 amino acids. CDR1 and CDR2 from the germline V gene are DFQATT and SNEGSKA (reference sequence). Germline trimming cut 2 bases from V and 2 bases from J; bases unmatched to any gene: 4. The CDR3 DNA is TGCAGTGCTAGACTCGGACTAGCGGACACAGATACGCAGTATTTT. Translated, it gives CSARLGLADTDTQYF.

This clonotype has at least ten counts. The chain carries TRBV20-1 and TRBJ2-7; 11 bases fit TRBD2. V lost 5 bases to trimming and J lost 0 bases; unmatched junction nucleotides: 12. Germline-derived CDR1 and CDR2 are DFQATT and SNEGSKA (reference sequence). This CDR3 has 17 amino acids. This chain's CDR3 is CSASALAGGKSSYEQYF. Written as DNA, the CDR3 is TGCAGTGCTTCGGCCCTAGCGGGAGGCAAAAGCTCCTACGAGCAGTACTTC.

At least ten counts were recorded for this clonotype. In nucleotides, the CDR3 is TGTGCCAGCAGCCCCTTCGTGTGGTATGAAGCTTTCTTT. This sequence encodes CASSPFVWYEAFF. The chain carries TRBV7-2 and TRBJ1-1; D gene unclear. V lost 5 bases and J lost 7, with 14 bases in between. Germline CDR1 SGHTA, CDR2 FQGNSA. The CDR3 contains 13 residues.

The chain couples TRBV18 to TRBJ2-3, with a possible D match to TRBD2 (6 bases). CDR1 KGHSH and CDR2 LQKENI come from the germline V gene. The V end lost 2 bases, the J end lost 1 base, and 10 bases lay between the germline ends. There are 15 residues in the CDR3. CDR3 sequence: CASSPVIAGTDTQYF. CDR3 DNA: TGTGCCAGCTCACCAGTAATAGCGGGCACAGATACGCAGTATTTT.

The chain links TRBV5-1 to TRBJ1-1, with unresolved D. V dropped 0 bases and J dropped 1 base, with 7 bases sitting between them. The CDR3 contains 14 residues. CDR1 and CDR2 from the germline V gene are SGHRS and YFSETQ. The CDR3 DNA is TGCGCCAGCAGCTTGGCAGCTGGGAACACTGAAGCTTTCTTT. Protein sequence: CASSLAAGNTEAFF.

The rearrangement links TRBV20-1 to TRBJ2-5; D is perhaps TRBD1 (5 bases). The CDR3 contains 14 residues. CDR1 and CDR2 (germline): DFQATT, SNEGSKA (reference sequence). V was pared by 0 bases and J by 5 bases, with 13 bases between. CDR3 region: CSARDLSGLETQYF. Written as DNA, the CDR3 is TGCAGTGCTAGAGATTTGTCAGGGTTGGAGACCCAGTACTTC.

The J gene is TRBJ2-1, the V gene TRBV9; D not certain. The CDR3 totals 14 residues. Germline values: CDR1 SGDLS, CDR2 YYNGEE. The V and J ends lost 0 bases and 9 bases respectively, with 13 bases between them. As DNA, the CDR3 is TGTGCCAGCAGCGTAGGGCCCGGAACCAGTGAGCAGTTCTTC. Protein product: CASSVGPGTSEQFF.

This clonotype was recorded at least ten times. The rearrangement uses TRBV11-2 and TRBJ2-2, with 8 bases that match TRBD1. Per germline, CDR1 SGHAT and CDR2 FQNNGV. The junction had 4 bases not matched to a gene; V was cut back by 6 bases and J by 7 bases. The CDR3 has 13 residues. DNA of the CDR3: TGTGCCAGCAGTTCCAGGGGGCGCGGGGAGCTGTTTTTT. It codes for CASSSRGRGELFF.

This clonotype was observed many times. The chain carries TRBV29-1 and TRBJ2-1; D could derive from TRBD1 or TRBD2 (6 bases each). CDR3 length equals 11 residues. Germline-derived CDR1 and CDR2 are SQVTM and ANQGSEA. The germline V and J ends were trimmed by 4 bases and 16 bases, with 17 bases remaining between them. CDR3 nucleotide sequence: TGCAGCGTTGGGGGGGCTACCCACTCATTCTTC. Protein product: CSVGGATHSFF.

This clonotype was observed a handful of times. The chain carries TRBV7-2 and TRBJ2-1, with TRBD1 as a possible D gene (5 bases). The CDR3 is 15 residues long. Trimming pared 5 bases from V and 5 bases from J, leaving 16 bases between. Germline V lookup: CDR1 SGHTA, CDR2 FQGNSA. The CDR3 DNA sequence: TGTGCCAGCAGCCCCTCGCTTGGGGCGAACAATGAGCAGTTCTTC. Protein: CASSPSLGANNEQFF.

CDR3 loop: CASSLGSGFRGQGAKTEAFF. The CDR3 coding sequence is TGTGCCAGCAGCTTAGGGAGCGGTTTTAGGGGACAGGGGGCGAAAACTGAAGCTTTCTTT. The rearrangement uses TRBV11-2 and TRBJ1-1; the match to TRBD1 covers 12 bases. Germline-derived CDR1 and CDR2 are SGHAT and FQNNGV. The CDR3 length is 20 residues. V gave up 1 base and J gave up 5 bases; unmatched junction bases: 17.

Only a few counts were recorded for this clonotype. The gene calls are TRBV7-2 and TRBJ2-4; D remains ambiguous. The CDR3 runs 11 residues. CDR1 SGHTA and CDR2 FQGNSA come from the germline V gene. V lost 4 bases and J 9 bases, leaving 7 bases between the germline ends. CDR3 amino acids: CASSSDPIQYF. CDR3 sequence (DNA): TGTGCCAGCAGCTCTGATCCCATTCAGTACTTC.

This clonotype was seen many times. This chain connects TRBV3-1 to TRBJ2-2; D unresolved. Per the germline V gene, CDR1 is LGHDT and CDR2 is YNNKEL (reference sequence). The CDR3 covers 13 residues. Between the trimmed V and J ends, which lost 4 bases and 3 bases, there was a span of 6 bases. The CDR3 reads CASSRVDTGELFF. CDR3 in DNA: TGTGCCAGCAGCCGGGTCGACACCGGGGAGCTGTTTTTT.

The sample holds a few counts of this clonotype. The chain joins TRBV24-1 to TRBJ2-1, with D possibly being TRBD1 or TRBD2 (5 bases each). Trimming left V 5 bases short and J 10 bases short, with 11 bases between. The germline CDR1 and CDR2 sequences are KGHDR and SFDVKD. The CDR3 has 12 amino acids. In DNA form, the CDR3 reads TGTGCCACCAGTGCCCTGGGACCCGAGCAGTTCTTC. Translated: CATSALGPEQFF.

The rearrangement links TRBV18 to TRBJ2-3; 8 nucleotides line up with TRBD1. This CDR3 has 16 residues. Germline V gene sequence: CDR1 KGHSH, CDR2 LQKENI. J gave up 3 bases and V 3 bases, and 8 bases lay outside the gene matches. The CDR3 coding sequence is TGTGCCAGCTCACCTCAGGGGGCGATAAGAACAGATACGCAGTATTTT. It translates to CASSPQGAIRTDTQYF.

The sample holds a few counts of this clonotype. This rearrangement joins TRBV14 to TRBJ1-5, with D possibly being TRBD1 (5 bases). The CDR3 covers 12 residues. Germline V gene lookup returns CDR1 SGHDN and CDR2 FVKESK. Trimming took off 6 bases at V and 10 bases at J, with 13 bases between the two ends. Written as DNA, the CDR3 is TGTGCCAGCAGTCACGGGAGGGGTCCCCAGCATTTT. It encodes CASSHGRGPQHF.

This clonotype was observed many times. The CDR3 region has the DNA TGTGCCAGCACCATGATGGGAGGGAATGAAAAACTGTTTTTT. Amino acids: CASTMMGGNEKLFF. V usage is TRBV2 and J usage is TRBJ1-4; D is uncertain. The CDR3 covers 14 residues. V lost 7 bases and J lost 5, with 14 bases in between. Germline CDR1 and CDR2: SNHLY and FYNNEI.

The V and J genes are TRBV28 and TRBJ2-7; D gene ambiguous. The CDR3 is made up of 14 amino acids. V lost 2 bases and J lost 0, with 8 bases in between. Per the germline V gene, CDR1 is MDHEN and CDR2 is SYDVKM. CDR3 in amino acids: CASSLGISSYEQYF. CDR3 nucleotide sequence: TGTGCCAGCAGTTTAGGGATTAGCTCCTACGAGCAGTACTTC.

Ten or more counts support this clonotype. The chain employs TRBV4-1 and TRBJ2-6; no clear D. CDR3 length: 18 residues. Germline CDR1 is MGHRA and CDR2 is YSYEKL. Trimming removed 1 base at V and 0 bases at J, with 13 bases between. The CDR3 bases are TGCGCCAGCAGCCAAGCTCCTGATTTGTCCTCTGGGGCCAACGTCCTGACTTTC. Translating gives CASSQAPDLSSGANVLTF.

The rearrangement links TRBV10-3 to TRBJ2-5, with a possible D match to TRBD2 (5 bases). The CDR3 extends over 13 amino acids. V gave up 9 bases and J gave up 2 bases, with 13 bases separating them. Germline assignment: CDR1 ENHRY and CDR2 SYGVKD. The chain's CDR3 is CAIGYRGQETQYF. CDR3 nucleotides: TGTGCCATAGGATACCGGGGTCAAGAGACCCAGTACTTC.

This clonotype was counted once. This chain connects TRBV6-5 to TRBJ1-1; D unclear. Germline loops: CDR1 MNHEY, CDR2 SVGAGI. V was cut by 7 bases and J by 8 bases, with 14 bases left in between. The CDR3 covers 12 residues. Here the CDR3 reads CASIANPDEAFF. CDR3 nucleotide sequence: TGTGCCAGCATTGCCAACCCGGACGAAGCTTTCTTT.

This clonotype occurred many times. The chain recombines TRBV12-3 or TRBV12-4 with TRBJ1-4; 7 bases are shared with TRBD1. The CDR3 runs to 14 residues. V dropped 5 bases and J dropped 2; count of bases not matched to a gene: 2. CDR3 sequence: CASSGGQTNEKLFF. The DNA for the CDR3 is TGTGCCAGCAGTGGGGGACAGACTAATGAAAAACTGTTTTTT.

Only a few counts were recorded for this clonotype. This chain uses TRBV20-1 with TRBJ2-7, with D perhaps given as TRBD1 or TRBD2 (5 bases each). The V gene lost 0 bases and the J gene lost 3 bases, with 15 bases spanning the gap. Germline lookup yields CDR1 DFQATT and CDR2 SNEGSKA (reference sequence). This CDR3 contains 15 residues. CDR3 DNA: TGCAGTGCTAGAGATTCCCGGGGCCCATACTACGAGCAGTACTTC. This encodes CSARDSRGPYYEQYF.

The genes are TRBV2 and TRBJ2-3, with TRBD2 matching 8 bases. The V segment lost 4 bases and the J segment 3 bases; nucleotides outside the gene matches: 6. This CDR3 contains 15 residues. Germline CDR1 SNHLY, CDR2 FYNNEI. The CDR3: CASSGAGVVTDTQYF. As DNA, the CDR3 is TGTGCCAGCAGTGGAGCGGGGGTAGTGACAGATACGCAGTATTTT.

This clonotype was seen a handful of times. The chain recombines TRBV7-2 with TRBJ2-3; no reliable D call. The CDR3 has 13 residues. Germline CDR1 and CDR2: SGHTA and FQGNSA. V was shortened by 6 bases and J by 4 bases, with 11 bases between the two germline ends. The CDR3: CASRPPFPDTQYF. CDR3 nucleotide sequence: TGTGCCAGCAGACCCCCCTTTCCAGATACGCAGTATTTT.

This clonotype has a count of ten or more. The rearrangement links TRBV2 to TRBJ2-5; D is unresolved. Germline V CDR1 and CDR2: SNHLY, FYNNEI. There are 13 residues in the CDR3. Trimming removed 4 bases at V and 2 bases at J, with 8 bases between. DNA of the CDR3: TGTGCCAGCAGTGTGGGCTCGCAAGAGACCCAGTACTTC. Translation gives CASSVGSQETQYF. The entire variable domain, with the rest obtained from reference TRBV2 and TRBJ2-5, is as follows: EPEVTQTPSHQVTQMGQEVILRCVPISNHLYFYWYRQILGQKVEFLVSFYNNEISEKSEIFDDQFSVERPDGSNFTLKIRSTKLEDSAMYFCASSVGSQETQYFGPGTRLLVL.